The 4 T cell receptor beta chains in this list originate from one sample, sequenced in a study of blood T cell repertoires in COVID-19. Clones were read by immunoSEQ multiplex PCR, and TCRdb kept only the in-frame ones, dropping some. The table shows 150,000 to 200,000 clones, with more than 75% occurring only once. Sequenced material: peripheral blood. These receptors all come from a man between 40 and 49 years old with active or convalescent COVID-19.

This chain uses TRBV4-3 with TRBJ2-7; possible D gene TRBD2, 5 bases. Germline CDR1 is LGHNA and CDR2 is YSLEER. CDR3 length equals 15 residues. The germline V and J ends were trimmed by 1 base and 2 bases, with 12 bases remaining between them. CDR3 in amino acids: CASSQGSGIAYEQYF. The CDR3 nucleotides read TGCGCCAGCAGCCAAGGTTCCGGGATCGCCTACGAGCAGTACTTC.

The rearrangement links TRBV5-1 to TRBJ2-3; TRBD2 matches 7 bases. The V and J ends lost 4 bases and 1 base, in that order; junction bases with no gene match: 6. The germline CDR1 and CDR2 sequences are SGHRS and YFSETQ. This CDR3 region has 15 residues. CDR3 sequence: CASSEGSGGTDTQYF. In nucleotides, the CDR3 is TGCGCCAGCAGCGAAGGCAGCGGGGGCACAGATACGCAGTATTTT.

The rearrangement joins TRBV6-6 to TRBJ1-2, with D maybe TRBD1 (6 bases). V gave up 2 bases and J gave up 8 bases, with 15 bases separating them. The germline V gene has CDR1 MNHNY and CDR2 SVGAGI (reference sequence). The CDR3 consists of 14 residues. The CDR3 region is CASSYTRTDWGYTF. CDR3 in DNA: TGTGCCAGCAGTTACACAAGGACAGACTGGGGCTACACCTTC.

As regards this clone: This same CDR3 is encoded by further DNA sequences in the sample. V is TRBV7-9 and J is TRBJ1-2, with 7 nucleotides matching TRBD1. In germline, CDR1 is SEHNR, CDR2 FQNEAQ (reference sequence). Unmatched junction bases numbered 1, after V lost 3 bases and J lost 6 bases. The CDR3 is 12 residues long. The CDR3: CASSLTGNGYTF. The CDR3 DNA reads as TGTGCCAGCAGCTTGACAGGGAATGGCTACACCTTC. The full variable domain, with the rest looked up from reference TRBV7-9 and TRBJ1-2, is DTGVSQNPRHKITKRGQNVTFRCDPISEHNRLYWYRQTLGQGPEFLTYFQNEAQLEKSRLLSDRFSAERPKGSFSTLEIQRTEQGDSAMYLCASSLTGNGYTFGSGTRLTVV.